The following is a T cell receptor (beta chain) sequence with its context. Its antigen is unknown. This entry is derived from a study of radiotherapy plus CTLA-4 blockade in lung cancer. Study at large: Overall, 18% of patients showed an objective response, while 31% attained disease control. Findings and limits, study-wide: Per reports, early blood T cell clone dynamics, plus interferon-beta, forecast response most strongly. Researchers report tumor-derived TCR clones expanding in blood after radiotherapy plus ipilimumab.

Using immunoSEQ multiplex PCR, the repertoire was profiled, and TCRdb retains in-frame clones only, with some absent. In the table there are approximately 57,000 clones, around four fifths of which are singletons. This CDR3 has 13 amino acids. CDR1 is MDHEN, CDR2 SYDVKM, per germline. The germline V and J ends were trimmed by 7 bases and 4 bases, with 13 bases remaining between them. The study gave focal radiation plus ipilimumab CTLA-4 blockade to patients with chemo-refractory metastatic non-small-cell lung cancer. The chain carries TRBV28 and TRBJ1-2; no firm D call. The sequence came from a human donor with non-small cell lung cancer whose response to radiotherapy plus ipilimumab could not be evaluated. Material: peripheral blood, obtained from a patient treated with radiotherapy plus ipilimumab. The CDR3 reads CASTPPGAYGYTF. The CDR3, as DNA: TGTGCCAGCACCCCCCCAGGCGCCTATGGCTACACCTTC.